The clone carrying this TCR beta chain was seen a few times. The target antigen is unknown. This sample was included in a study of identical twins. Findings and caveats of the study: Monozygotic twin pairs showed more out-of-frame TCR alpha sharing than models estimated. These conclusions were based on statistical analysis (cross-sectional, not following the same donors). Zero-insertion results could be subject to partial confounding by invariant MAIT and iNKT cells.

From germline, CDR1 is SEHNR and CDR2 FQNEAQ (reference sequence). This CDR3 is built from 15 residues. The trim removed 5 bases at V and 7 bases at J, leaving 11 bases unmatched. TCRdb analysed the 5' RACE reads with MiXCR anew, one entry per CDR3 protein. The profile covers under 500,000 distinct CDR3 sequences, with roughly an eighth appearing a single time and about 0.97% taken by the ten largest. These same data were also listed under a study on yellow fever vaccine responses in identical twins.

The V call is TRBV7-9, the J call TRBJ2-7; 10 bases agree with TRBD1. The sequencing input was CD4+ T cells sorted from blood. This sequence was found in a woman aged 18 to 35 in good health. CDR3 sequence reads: CASSPPGQGLVEQYF. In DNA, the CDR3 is TGTGCCAGCAGCCCGCCGGGACAGGGGTTGGTGGAGCAGTACTTC.